This is a list of T cell receptor beta chains from one sample in a study of blood T cell repertoires in COVID-19. Produced via immunoSEQ multiplex PCR; TCRdb's table is partial and in-frame only. Of more than 85,000 clones listed, approximately 83% are singletons. Material: peripheral blood. The receptors come from a man over 45 with acute or convalescent COVID-19. The CDR3 runs from the conserved cysteine through the conserved F or W. A D gene is named only where the DNA matches it firmly.

v_call	j_call	d_call	cdr3_aa
TRBV9	TRBJ1-1	NA	CASSVVGSGEDTEAFF
TRBV28	TRBJ1-2	TRBD1	CASSLRTGQANYGYTF
TRBV10-3	TRBJ1-4	NA	CAIKASTNEKLFF
TRBV24-1	TRBJ2-5	TRBD2	CATSDPRTSGGGTQYF
TRBV5-6	TRBJ2-7	NA	CASSLALAHEQYF
TRBV4-1	TRBJ1-6	NA	CASSQDSSYNSPLHF
TRBV5-1	TRBJ1-5	NA	CASSLAGGSNQPQHF
TRBV3-1/TRBV3-2	TRBJ1-2	TRBD1	CASSQVRQGHGYTF
TRBV7-8	TRBJ1-3	NA	CASSLNRVNTIYF
TRBV10-3	TRBJ1-2	NA	CAITSGVGGYTF
TRBV12-3/TRBV12-4	TRBJ1-2	NA	CASSPRQFYGYTF